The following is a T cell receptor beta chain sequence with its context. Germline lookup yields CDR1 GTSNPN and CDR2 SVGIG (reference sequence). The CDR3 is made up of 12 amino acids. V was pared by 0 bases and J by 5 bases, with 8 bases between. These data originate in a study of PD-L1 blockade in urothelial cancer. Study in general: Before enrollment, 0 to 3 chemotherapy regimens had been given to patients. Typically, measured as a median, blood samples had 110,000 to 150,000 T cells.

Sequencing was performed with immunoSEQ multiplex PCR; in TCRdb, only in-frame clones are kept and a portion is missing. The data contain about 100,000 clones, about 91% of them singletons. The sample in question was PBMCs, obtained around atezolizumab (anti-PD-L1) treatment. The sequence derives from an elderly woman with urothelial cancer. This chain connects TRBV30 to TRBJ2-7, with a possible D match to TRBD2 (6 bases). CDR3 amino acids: CAWSVRGDEQYF. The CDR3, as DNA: TGTGCCTGGAGTGTACGCGGGGACGAGCAGTACTTC. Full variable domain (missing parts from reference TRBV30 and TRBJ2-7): SQTIHQWPATLVQPVGSPLSLECTVEGTSNPNLYWYRQAAGRGLQLLFYSVGIGQISSEVPQNLSASRPQDRQFILSSKKLLLSDSGFYLCAWSVRGDEQYFGPGTRLTVT.